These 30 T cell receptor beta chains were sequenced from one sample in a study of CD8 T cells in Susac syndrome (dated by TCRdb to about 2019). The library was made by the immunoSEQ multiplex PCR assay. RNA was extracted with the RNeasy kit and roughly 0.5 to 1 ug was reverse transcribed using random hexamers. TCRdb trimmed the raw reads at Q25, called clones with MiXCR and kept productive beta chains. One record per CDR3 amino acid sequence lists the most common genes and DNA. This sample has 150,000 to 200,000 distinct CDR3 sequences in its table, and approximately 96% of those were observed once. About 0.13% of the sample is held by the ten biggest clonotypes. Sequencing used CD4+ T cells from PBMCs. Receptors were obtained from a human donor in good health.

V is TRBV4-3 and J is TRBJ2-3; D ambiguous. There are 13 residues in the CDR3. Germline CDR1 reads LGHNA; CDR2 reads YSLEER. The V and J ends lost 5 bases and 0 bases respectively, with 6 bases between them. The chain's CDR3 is CASSETSTDTQYF. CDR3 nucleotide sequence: TGCGCCAGCAGCGAAACTAGCACAGATACGCAGTATTTT.

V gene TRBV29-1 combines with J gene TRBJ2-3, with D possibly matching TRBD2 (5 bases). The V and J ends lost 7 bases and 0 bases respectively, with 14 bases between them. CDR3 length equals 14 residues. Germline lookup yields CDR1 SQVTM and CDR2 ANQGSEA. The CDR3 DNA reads TGCAGCGCTGAGGGCAGAACTAGCACAGATACGCAGTATTTT. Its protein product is CSAEGRTSTDTQYF.

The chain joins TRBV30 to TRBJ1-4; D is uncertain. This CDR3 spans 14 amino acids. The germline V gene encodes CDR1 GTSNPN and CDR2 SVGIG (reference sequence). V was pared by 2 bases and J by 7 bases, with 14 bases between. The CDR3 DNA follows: TGTGCCTGGAGTCCGGGCCCAGGTGGTGAAAAACTGTTTTTT. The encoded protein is CAWSPGPGGEKLFF.

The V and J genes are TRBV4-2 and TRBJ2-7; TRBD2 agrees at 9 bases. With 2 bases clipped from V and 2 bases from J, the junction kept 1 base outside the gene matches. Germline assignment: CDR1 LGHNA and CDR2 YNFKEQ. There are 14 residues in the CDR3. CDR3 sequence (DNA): TGTGCCAGCAGCCAACCTAGCGGGGCCTACGAGCAGTACTTC. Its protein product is CASSQPSGAYEQYF.

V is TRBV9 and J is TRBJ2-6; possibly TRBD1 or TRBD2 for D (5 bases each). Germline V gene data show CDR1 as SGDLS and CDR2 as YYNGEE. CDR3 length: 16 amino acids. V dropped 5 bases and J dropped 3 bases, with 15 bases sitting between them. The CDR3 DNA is TGTGCCAGCAGTCAACGAGGGGATAGTGGGGCCAACGTCCTGACTTTC. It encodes CASSQRGDSGANVLTF.

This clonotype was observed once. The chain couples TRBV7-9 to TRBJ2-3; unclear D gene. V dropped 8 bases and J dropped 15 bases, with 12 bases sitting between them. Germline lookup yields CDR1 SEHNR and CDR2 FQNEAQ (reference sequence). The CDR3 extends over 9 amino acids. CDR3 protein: CASGPVGYF. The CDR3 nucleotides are TGTGCCAGCGGTCCGGTTGGCTATTTT.

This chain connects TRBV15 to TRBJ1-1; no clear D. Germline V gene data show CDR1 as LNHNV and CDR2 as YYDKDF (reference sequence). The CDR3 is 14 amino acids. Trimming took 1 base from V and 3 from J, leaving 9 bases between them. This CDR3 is CATSRALSYTEAFF. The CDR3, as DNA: TGTGCCACCAGCAGAGCCCTTTCATACACTGAAGCTTTCTTT.

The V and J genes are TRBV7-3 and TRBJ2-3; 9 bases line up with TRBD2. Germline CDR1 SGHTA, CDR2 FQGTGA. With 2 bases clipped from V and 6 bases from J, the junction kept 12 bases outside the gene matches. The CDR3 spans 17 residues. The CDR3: CASSLLPSGASVDTQYF. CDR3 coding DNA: TGTGCCAGCAGCTTATTGCCTAGCGGGGCCTCCGTCGATACGCAGTATTTT.

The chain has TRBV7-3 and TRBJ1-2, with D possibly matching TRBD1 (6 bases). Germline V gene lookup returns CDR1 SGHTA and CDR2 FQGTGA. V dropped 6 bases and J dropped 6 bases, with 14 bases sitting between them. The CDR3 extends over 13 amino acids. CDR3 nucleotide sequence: TGTGCCAGCAGTCGTACAGGGATCGATGGCTACACCTTC. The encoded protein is CASSRTGIDGYTF.

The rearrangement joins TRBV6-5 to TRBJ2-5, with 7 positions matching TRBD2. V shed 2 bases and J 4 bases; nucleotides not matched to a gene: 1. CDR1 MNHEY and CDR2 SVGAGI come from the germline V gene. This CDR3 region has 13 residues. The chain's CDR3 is CASSYAGVETQYF. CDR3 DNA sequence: TGTGCCAGCAGTTACGCGGGGGTAGAGACCCAGTACTTC.

CDR3 protein: CSAREGIAEAFF. CDR3 DNA sequence: TGCAGTGCTAGAGAGGGAATTGCTGAAGCTTTCTTT. The chain couples TRBV20-1 to TRBJ1-1; D uncertain. The CDR3 length is 12 residues. Trimming removed 0 bases at V and 6 bases at J, with 8 bases between. Per the germline V gene, CDR1 is DFQATT and CDR2 is SNEGSKA (reference sequence).

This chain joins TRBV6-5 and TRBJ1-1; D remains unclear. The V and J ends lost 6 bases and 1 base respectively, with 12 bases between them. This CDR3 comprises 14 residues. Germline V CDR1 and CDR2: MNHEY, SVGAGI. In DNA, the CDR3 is TGTGCCAGCAGACCGGGCGTCCAGAACACTGAAGCTTTCTTT. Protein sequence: CASRPGVQNTEAFF.

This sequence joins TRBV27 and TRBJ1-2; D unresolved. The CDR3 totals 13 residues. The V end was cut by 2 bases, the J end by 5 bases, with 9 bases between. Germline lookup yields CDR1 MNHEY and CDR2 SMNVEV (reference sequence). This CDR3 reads CASSLRAGYGYTF. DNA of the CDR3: TGTGCCAGCAGTTTAAGGGCGGGATATGGCTACACCTTC.

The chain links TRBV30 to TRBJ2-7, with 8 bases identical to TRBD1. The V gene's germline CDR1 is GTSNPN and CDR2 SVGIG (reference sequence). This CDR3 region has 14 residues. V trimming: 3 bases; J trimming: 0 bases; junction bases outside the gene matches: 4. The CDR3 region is CAWSLGTGSYEQYF. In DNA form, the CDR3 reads TGTGCCTGGAGCTTGGGGACAGGCTCCTACGAGCAGTACTTC.

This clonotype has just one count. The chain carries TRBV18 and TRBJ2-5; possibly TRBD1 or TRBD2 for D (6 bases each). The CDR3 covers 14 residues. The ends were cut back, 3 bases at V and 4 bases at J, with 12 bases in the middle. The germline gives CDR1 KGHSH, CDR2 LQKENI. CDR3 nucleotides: TGTGCCAGCTCACCGACCGGGGGCGGAGAGACCCAGTACTTC. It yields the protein CASSPTGGGETQYF. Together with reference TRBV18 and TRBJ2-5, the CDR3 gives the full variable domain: NAGVMQNPRHLVRRRGQEARLRCSPMKGHSHVYWYRQLPEEGLKFMVYLQKENIIDESGMPKERFSAEFPKEGPSILRIQQVVRGDSAAYFCASSPTGGGETQYFGPGTRLLVL.

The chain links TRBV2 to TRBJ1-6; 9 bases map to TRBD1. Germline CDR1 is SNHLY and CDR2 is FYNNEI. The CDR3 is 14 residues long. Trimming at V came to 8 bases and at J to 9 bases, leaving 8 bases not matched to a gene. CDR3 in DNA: TGTGCCAGCGGGGACAGGGACATAAGTTCACCCCTCCACTTT. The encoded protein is CASGDRDISSPLHF.

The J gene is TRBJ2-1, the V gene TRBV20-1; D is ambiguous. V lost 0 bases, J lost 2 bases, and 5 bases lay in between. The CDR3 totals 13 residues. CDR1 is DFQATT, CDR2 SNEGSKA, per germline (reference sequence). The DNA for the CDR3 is TGCAGTGCTAGAGAAGGGACCTACAATGAGCAGTTCTTC. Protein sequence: CSAREGTYNEQFF.

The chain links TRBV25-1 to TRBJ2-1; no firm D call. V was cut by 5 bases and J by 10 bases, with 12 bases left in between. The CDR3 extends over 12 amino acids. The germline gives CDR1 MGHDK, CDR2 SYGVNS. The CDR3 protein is CASSRGSREQFF. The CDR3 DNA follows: TGTGCCAGCAGTCGCGGTTCAAGAGAGCAGTTCTTC.

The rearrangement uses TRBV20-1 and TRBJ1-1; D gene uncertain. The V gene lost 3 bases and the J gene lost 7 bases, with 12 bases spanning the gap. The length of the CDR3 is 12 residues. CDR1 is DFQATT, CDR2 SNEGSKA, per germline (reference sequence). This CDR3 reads CSASGQVFEAFF. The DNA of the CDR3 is TGCAGTGCTAGTGGGCAGGTGTTTGAAGCTTTCTTT.

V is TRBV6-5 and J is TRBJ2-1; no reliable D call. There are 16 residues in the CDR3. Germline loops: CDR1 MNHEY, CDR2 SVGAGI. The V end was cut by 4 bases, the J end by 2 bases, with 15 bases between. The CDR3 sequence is CASSSNYLTPYNEQFF. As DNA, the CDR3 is TGTGCCAGCAGTTCCAACTACCTGACACCCTACAATGAGCAGTTCTTC.

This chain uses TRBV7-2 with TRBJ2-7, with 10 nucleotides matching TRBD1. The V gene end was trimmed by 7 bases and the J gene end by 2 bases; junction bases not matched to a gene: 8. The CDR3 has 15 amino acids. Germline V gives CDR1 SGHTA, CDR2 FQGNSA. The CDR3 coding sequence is TGTGCCAGCACCCCGGCGGGACAGGGGACCTACGAGCAGTACTTC. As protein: CASTPAGQGTYEQYF. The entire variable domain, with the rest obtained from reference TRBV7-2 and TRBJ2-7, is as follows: GAGVSQSPSNKVTEKGKDVELRCDPISGHTALYWYRQSLGQGLEFLIYFQGNSAPDKSGLPSDRFSAERTGGSVSTLTIQRTQQEDSAVYLCASTPAGQGTYEQYFGPGTRLTVT.

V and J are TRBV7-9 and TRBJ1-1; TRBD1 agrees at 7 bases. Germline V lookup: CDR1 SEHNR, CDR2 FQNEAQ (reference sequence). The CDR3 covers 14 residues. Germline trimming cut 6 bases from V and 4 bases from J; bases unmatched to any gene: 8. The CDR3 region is CASSQQGIGTEAFF. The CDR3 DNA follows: TGTGCCAGCAGTCAACAGGGGATCGGCACTGAAGCTTTCTTT.

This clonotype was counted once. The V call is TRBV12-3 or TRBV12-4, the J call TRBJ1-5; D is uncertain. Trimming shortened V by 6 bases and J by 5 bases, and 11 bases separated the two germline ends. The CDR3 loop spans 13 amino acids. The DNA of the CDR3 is TGTGCCAGCAGCCTGGGAGGGTATCAGCCCCAGCATTTT. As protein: CASSLGGYQPQHF.

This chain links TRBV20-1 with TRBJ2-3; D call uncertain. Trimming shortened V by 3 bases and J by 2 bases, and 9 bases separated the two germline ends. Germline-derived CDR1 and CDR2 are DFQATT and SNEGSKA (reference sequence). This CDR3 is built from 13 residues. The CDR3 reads CSASGSNTDTQYF. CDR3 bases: TGCAGTGCTAGTGGCAGTAACACAGATACGCAGTATTTT.

CDR3 in amino acids: CATSRDDGETQYF. The CDR3 nucleotides are TGTGCCACCAGCAGAGATGATGGAGAGACCCAGTACTTC. J is TRBJ2-5 and V is TRBV15, with unresolved D. CDR3 length equals 13 residues. Germline V gene data show CDR1 as LNHNV and CDR2 as YYDKDF (reference sequence). V was trimmed by 0 bases and J by 4 bases, leaving 6 bases between them.

Here the CDR3 reads CASSEGSGGYNEQFF. CDR3 bases: TGTGCCAGCAGCGAGGGGTCGGGGGGATACAATGAGCAGTTCTTC. This chain links TRBV7-6 with TRBJ2-1; 7 bases match TRBD2. V was pared by 5 bases and J by 4 bases, with 8 bases of the junction left unmatched. The germline CDR1 and CDR2 sequences are SGHVS and FNYEAQ. This CDR3 comprises 15 residues.

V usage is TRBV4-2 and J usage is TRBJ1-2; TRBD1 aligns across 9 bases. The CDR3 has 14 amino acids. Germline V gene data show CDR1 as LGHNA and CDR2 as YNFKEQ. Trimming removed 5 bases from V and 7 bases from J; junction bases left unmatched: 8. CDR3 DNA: TGTGCCAGCAGCACCCGACAGGGGGAACTTGGCTACACCTTC. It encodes CASSTRQGELGYTF.

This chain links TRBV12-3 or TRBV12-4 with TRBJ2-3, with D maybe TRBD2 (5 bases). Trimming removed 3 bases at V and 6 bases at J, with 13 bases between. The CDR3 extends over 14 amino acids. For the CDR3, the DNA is TGTGCCAGCAGTTTTGGAGGCACAACGGATACGCAGTATTTT. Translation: CASSFGGTTDTQYF.

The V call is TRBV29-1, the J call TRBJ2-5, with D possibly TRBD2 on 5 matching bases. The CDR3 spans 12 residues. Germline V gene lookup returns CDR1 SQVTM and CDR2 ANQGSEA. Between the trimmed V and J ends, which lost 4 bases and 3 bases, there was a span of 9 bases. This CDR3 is CSVVEAEETQYF. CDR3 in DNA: TGCAGCGTTGTAGAAGCGGAAGAGACCCAGTACTTC.

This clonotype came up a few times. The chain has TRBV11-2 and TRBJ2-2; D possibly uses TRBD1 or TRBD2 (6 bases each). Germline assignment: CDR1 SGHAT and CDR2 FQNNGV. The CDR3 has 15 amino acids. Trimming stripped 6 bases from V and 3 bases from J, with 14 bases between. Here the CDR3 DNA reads TGTGCCAGCAGGGGGGGCAGGGTGCACACCGGGGAGCTGTTTTTT. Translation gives CASRGGRVHTGELFF.